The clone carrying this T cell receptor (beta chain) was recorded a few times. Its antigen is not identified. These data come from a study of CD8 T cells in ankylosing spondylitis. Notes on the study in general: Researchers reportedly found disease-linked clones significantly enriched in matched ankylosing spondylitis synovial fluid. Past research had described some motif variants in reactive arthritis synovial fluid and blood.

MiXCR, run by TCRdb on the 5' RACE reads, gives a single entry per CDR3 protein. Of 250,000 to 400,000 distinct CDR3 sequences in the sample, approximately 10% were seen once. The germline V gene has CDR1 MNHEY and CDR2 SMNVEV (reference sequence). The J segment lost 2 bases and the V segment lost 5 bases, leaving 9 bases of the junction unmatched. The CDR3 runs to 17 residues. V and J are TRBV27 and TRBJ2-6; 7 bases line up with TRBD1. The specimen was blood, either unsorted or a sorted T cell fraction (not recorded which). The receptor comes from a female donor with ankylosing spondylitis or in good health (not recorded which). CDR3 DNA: TGTGCCAGCAGTACAGGGGCGTCGAATGCTGGGGCCAACGTCCTGACTTTC. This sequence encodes CASSTGASNAGANVLTF.